The clone carrying this T cell receptor (beta chain) was picked up a small number of times. Unsorted whole blood supplied the blood RNA, and germline DNA was isolated too. TCR beta cDNA came from about 0.55 ug total RNA, primed with a constant-region primer. Three nested multiplex PCR rounds of slightly modified ARM-PCR generated TCR beta libraries. TCRdb re-called the multiplex PCR reads with MiXCR, one entry per CDR3 protein. The sample carries a few hundred thousand distinct CDR3 sequences, 58% recorded once. These data originate in a study of tumor-infiltrating lymphocytes in primary liver carcinoma. The wider study: Productive TCRbeta read counts per sample ran from roughly 3.5 to 7 million and were similar across tissue types.

Sequencing was performed on peripheral blood. The sequence was obtained from a woman between 25 and 40 years old with primary liver carcinoma and hepatitis B virus infection.

This CDR3 reads CASSLDGREETQYF. CDR3 sequence (DNA): TGTGCCAGCAGCTTGGACGGGAGAGAAGAGACCCAGTACTTC. The chain links TRBV5-6 to TRBJ2-5; possibly TRBD2 for D (6 bases). Per the germline V gene, CDR1 is SGHDT and CDR2 is YYEEEE. The CDR3 has 14 residues. The V end was cut by 0 bases, the J end by 3 bases, with 9 bases between. The variable domain in full, with the rest retrieved from reference TRBV5-6 and TRBJ2-5, is DAGVTQSPTHLIKTRGQQVTLRCSPKSGHDTVSWYQQALGQGPQFIFQYYEEEERQRGNFPDRFSGHQFPNYSSELNVNALLLGDSALYLCASSLDGREETQYFGPGTRLLVL.